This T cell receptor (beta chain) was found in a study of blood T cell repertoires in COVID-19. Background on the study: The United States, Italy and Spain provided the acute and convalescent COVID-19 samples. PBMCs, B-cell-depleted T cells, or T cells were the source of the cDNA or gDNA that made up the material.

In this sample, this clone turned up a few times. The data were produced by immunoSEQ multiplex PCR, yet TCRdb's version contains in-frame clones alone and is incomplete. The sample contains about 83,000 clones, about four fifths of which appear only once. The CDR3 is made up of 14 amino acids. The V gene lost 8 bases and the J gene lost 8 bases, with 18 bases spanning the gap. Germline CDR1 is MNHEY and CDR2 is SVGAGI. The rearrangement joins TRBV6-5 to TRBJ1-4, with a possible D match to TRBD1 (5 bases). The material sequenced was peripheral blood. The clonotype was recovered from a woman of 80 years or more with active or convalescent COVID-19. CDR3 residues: CASGASGEPEKLFF. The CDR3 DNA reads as TGTGCCAGCGGGGCTTCGGGAGAGCCGGAAAAACTGTTTTTT.